Shown below are 24 T cell receptor beta chains from a single sample sequenced in a study of shared clonotypes between healthy human individuals (dated by TCRdb to 2018 to 2021). Libraries were constructed by the immunoSEQ multiplex PCR assay. This immuneACCESS table, as held by TCRdb, lists in-frame sequences with V and J called but not all clones. Of the missing ones, under half trace to an unresolved V gene in checked studies; the others have no known cause. This sample lists some 1,900,000 clones; roughly 94% were detected once. The ten most abundant clones make up 0.9% to 1.5% of the sample. CD8 naive samples were CD45RO-negative cells positively selected for CCR7, giving a CD45RA+CCR7+ population that excluded TemRA cells. The source material was naive CD8+ T cells sorted from blood. The cell subset or site label corresponds to: CD45RA+CCR7+. The receptors originated from a man between 18 and 35 years old in good health.

V and J are TRBV27 and TRBJ1-5, with 8 positions matching TRBD1. The CDR3 runs to 13 residues. Germline V gene sequence: CDR1 MNHEY, CDR2 SMNVEV (reference sequence). J gave up 5 bases and V 8 bases, and 5 bases lay outside the gene matches. CDR3 bases: TGTGCCAGCGCCGGACAGGGTTATCAGCCCCAGCATTTT. It is translated as CASAGQGYQPQHF.

The rearrangement uses TRBV7-9 and TRBJ2-7, with 8 positions matching TRBD2. CDR1 SEHNR and CDR2 FQNEAQ come from the germline V gene (reference sequence). V dropped 6 bases and J dropped 0; count of bases not matched to a gene: 1. This CDR3 spans 13 amino acids. CDR3 amino acids: CASRSGSSYEQYF. CDR3 DNA sequence: TGTGCCAGCAGAAGCGGGAGCTCCTACGAGCAGTACTTC.

This rearrangement joins TRBV29-1 to TRBJ2-4, with 12 bases aligning to TRBD2. The V segment lost 3 bases and the J segment 7 bases; nucleotides outside the gene matches: 13. CDR3 size: 17 residues. From germline, CDR1 is SQVTM and CDR2 ANQGSEA. The CDR3 loop is CSVDSSASGGAENIQYF. The CDR3 DNA is TGCAGCGTTGATAGCTCGGCTAGCGGGGGGGCGGAGAACATTCAGTACTTC.

The genes are TRBV7-2 and TRBJ2-5; D uncertain. There are 19 residues in the CDR3. V lost 2 bases to trimming and J lost 1 base, with 23 bases between them. Per the germline V gene, CDR1 is SGHTA and CDR2 is FQGNSA. CDR3 nucleotide sequence: TGTGCCAGCAGCTTATTTATGGGCGGTGCGCCTACCACCCAAGAGACCCAGTACTTC. It codes for CASSLFMGGAPTTQETQYF. Complete variable domain (other parts from reference TRBV7-2 and TRBJ2-5): GAGVSQSPSNKVTEKGKDVELRCDPISGHTALYWYRQSLGQGLEFLIYFQGNSAPDKSGLPSDRFSAERTGGSVSTLTIQRTQQEDSAVYLCASSLFMGGAPTTQETQYFGPGTRLLVL.

The chain combines TRBV15 with TRBJ1-4, with D possibly matching TRBD1 (6 bases). CDR1 is LNHNV, CDR2 YYDKDF, per germline (reference sequence). The V gene lost 4 bases and the J gene lost 11 bases, with 20 bases spanning the gap. The CDR3 covers 15 residues. In DNA form, the CDR3 reads TGTGCCACCAGCACCCACCCCGAGGGGGACCTGAAACTGTTTTTT. Protein product: CATSTHPEGDLKLFF.

The J gene is TRBJ2-5, the V gene TRBV5-6; D is undetermined. The CDR3 runs 11 residues. CDR1 and CDR2 from the germline V gene are SGHDT and YYEEEE. V was cut by 2 bases and J by 6 bases, with 5 bases left in between. CDR3: CASSFGQTQYF. The CDR3 DNA reads TGTGCCAGCAGCTTCGGGCAGACCCAGTACTTC.

The V gene is TRBV19, the J gene TRBJ2-7; D unclear. CDR3 length: 13 amino acids. V was clipped by 0 bases and J by 6 bases, with 9 bases between them. CDR1 and CDR2 (germline): LNHDA, SQIVND (reference sequence). The CDR3 reads CASSIDGFSEQYF. Here the CDR3 DNA reads TGTGCCAGTAGTATAGACGGCTTTTCCGAGCAGTACTTC.

The rearrangement joins TRBV6-1 to TRBJ1-2; D is unclear. V gave up 2 bases and J gave up 6 bases, with 10 bases separating them. The CDR3 covers 13 residues. Germline CDR1 and CDR2: MNHNS and SASEGT. CDR3 bases: TGTGCCAGCAGTGAACCGAGAGGGCATGGCTACACCTTC. As protein: CASSEPRGHGYTF.

The chain joins TRBV28 to TRBJ1-1; tentative D call: TRBD1 (5 bases). V was cut by 0 bases and J by 1 base, with 9 bases left in between. This CDR3 spans 15 amino acids. CDR1 MDHEN and CDR2 SYDVKM come from the germline V gene. In DNA, the CDR3 is TGTGCCAGCAGTTTATGGGGGACGGCGAACACTGAAGCTTTCTTT. Protein sequence: CASSLWGTANTEAFF.

The chain recombines TRBV2 with TRBJ2-7; possible D gene TRBD1, 5 bases. This CDR3 is built from 14 residues. V gave up 6 bases and J gave up 2 bases, with 14 bases separating them. Germline CDR1 SNHLY, CDR2 FYNNEI. The CDR3 DNA follows: TGTGCCAGCAGCCCACCAGGGCTCCCCTACGAGCAGTACTTC. This codes for CASSPPGLPYEQYF.

The J gene is TRBJ2-3, the V gene TRBV4-2; 9 nucleotides match TRBD2. The CDR3 length is 17 residues. Trimming at V came to 1 base and at J to 5 bases, leaving 10 bases not matched to a gene. Per the germline V gene, CDR1 is LGHNA and CDR2 is YNFKEQ. The CDR3 DNA sequence: TGTGCCAGCAGCCAAGGGATGGCGGGGGGGCGGGGAGATACGCAGTATTTT. It is translated as CASSQGMAGGRGDTQYF.

About this clone: The sample has other DNA sequences that encode this CDR3 too. The V call is TRBV10-1, the J call TRBJ2-1, with unresolved D. Germline loops: CDR1 WNHNN, CDR2 SYGVQD (reference sequence). V was trimmed by 3 bases and J by 3 bases, leaving 3 bases between them. The CDR3 extends over 12 amino acids. In nucleotides, the CDR3 is TGCGCCAGCAGTGATAGCTACAATGAGCAGTTCTTC. Its protein is CASSDSYNEQFF.

The chain links TRBV4-1 to TRBJ2-7; TRBD2 matches at 9 bases. Germline CDR1 reads MGHRA; CDR2 reads YSYEKL. V shed 4 bases and J 3 bases; nucleotides not matched to a gene: 7. This CDR3 has 15 residues. The CDR3 DNA reads TGCGCCAGCAGCCCCTTGGCTAGCGGGAACTACGAGCAGTACTTC. Translating it yields CASSPLASGNYEQYF.

J is TRBJ1-2 and V is TRBV28; 9 nucleotides align to TRBD1. The CDR3 is made up of 14 amino acids. Losses at the gene ends were 7 bases for V and 8 bases for J; bases not matched to a gene: 11. Germline loops: CDR1 MDHEN, CDR2 SYDVKM. The CDR3 here is CASIGGQGRYGYTF. DNA of the CDR3: TGTGCCAGCATTGGGGGACAGGGTCGATACGGCTACACCTTC.

V usage is TRBV5-1 and J usage is TRBJ1-6; a possible D gene is TRBD1 (6 bases). V was pared by 4 bases and J by 9 bases, with 14 bases between. CDR1 and CDR2 (germline): SGHRS, YFSETQ. This CDR3 is 14 amino acids long. The CDR3 loop reads CASSPGAGVSPLHF. The CDR3 DNA reads TGCGCCAGCAGCCCTGGGGCAGGGGTTTCACCCCTCCACTTT.

The rearrangement links TRBV19 to TRBJ2-2; D is unresolved. The CDR3 contains 14 residues. Trimming removed 5 bases from V and 0 bases from J, with 7 bases in between. The V gene's germline CDR1 is LNHDA and CDR2 SQIVND (reference sequence). The CDR3 coding sequence is TGTGCCAGTAGTCCCATCGCGAACACCGGGGAGCTGTTTTTT. Translation: CASSPIANTGELFF.

This chain connects TRBV10-2 to TRBJ1-4; 7 bases match TRBD1. The CDR3 covers 15 residues. With 6 bases clipped from V and 4 bases from J, the junction kept 8 bases outside the gene matches. Germline V CDR1 and CDR2: WSHSY, SAAADI. In DNA form, the CDR3 reads TGCGCCAGCAGAGCGGGACAGCCTAATAATGAAAAACTGTTTTTT. Its translation is CASRAGQPNNEKLFF.

CDR3 coding DNA: TGTGCCAGCAGCCGTACGGGGGGCCTTAATGAAAAACTGTTTTTT. Its protein is CASSRTGGLNEKLFF. This chain links TRBV13 with TRBJ1-4; D may be TRBD1 (6 bases). CDR1 is PRHDT, CDR2 FYEKMQ, per germline (reference sequence). Trimming shortened V by 5 bases and J by 4 bases, and 14 bases separated the two germline ends. CDR3 length equals 15 residues.

The table lists this clone with a count of one. The V and J genes are TRBV4-1 and TRBJ2-2, with a tentative D call TRBD1 (6 bases). CDR1 and CDR2 from the germline V gene are MGHRA and YSYEKL. Between the trimmed V and J ends, which lost 4 bases and 7 bases, there was a span of 13 bases. The CDR3 is 14 residues long. The CDR3 loop is CASSRQASIGELFF. For the CDR3, the DNA is TGCGCCAGCAGCCGACAGGCGAGTATCGGGGAGCTGTTTTTT.

This chain connects TRBV25-1 to TRBJ2-5, with D possibly being TRBD2 (6 bases). Trimming took 6 bases from V and 7 from J, leaving 9 bases between them. The CDR3 has 11 residues. CDR1 and CDR2 from the germline V gene are MGHDK and SYGVNS. The CDR3: CASSPGGTQYF. The DNA for the CDR3 is TGTGCCAGCAGCCCCGGGGGGACCCAGTACTTC.

As for this clone: Other DNA sequences in this specimen translate into the identical CDR3. The chain employs TRBV11-2 and TRBJ2-2; D gene uncertain. V dropped 4 bases and J dropped 1 base, with 7 bases sitting between them. Germline V gene lookup returns CDR1 SGHAT and CDR2 FQNNGV. The CDR3 extends over 14 amino acids. The CDR3 loop reads CASSWGLNTGELFF. The CDR3 DNA sequence: TGTGCCAGCAGCTGGGGTCTGAACACCGGGGAGCTGTTTTTT.

The genes are TRBV27 and TRBJ2-1; tentative D call: TRBD2 (5 bases). The CDR3 totals 17 residues. Germline CDR1 reads MNHEY; CDR2 reads SMNVEV (reference sequence). Trimming left V 5 bases short and J 5 bases short, with 22 bases between. This CDR3 reads CASSPLTALEGHNEQFF. The CDR3 DNA reads as TGTGCCAGCAGTCCCCTAACCGCCCTAGAGGGCCACAATGAGCAGTTCTTC.

The chain employs TRBV5-6 and TRBJ2-7, with unresolved D. The CDR3 is made up of 12 amino acids. V lost 5 bases, J lost 2 bases, and 8 bases lay in between. CDR1 and CDR2 (germline): SGHDT, YYEEEE. The CDR3 DNA is TGTGCCAGCAGTAACAGCGCCTACGAGCAGTACTTC. Protein sequence: CASSNSAYEQYF.

The chain has TRBV30 and TRBJ1-5; unclear D gene. Trimming pared 0 bases from V and 1 base from J, leaving 13 bases between. The CDR3 runs to 16 residues. From germline, CDR1 is GTSNPN and CDR2 SVGIG (reference sequence). The CDR3 here is CAWSVIGRQSNQPQHF. In nucleotides, the CDR3 is TGTGCCTGGAGTGTAATAGGGAGGCAGAGCAATCAGCCCCAGCATTTT.